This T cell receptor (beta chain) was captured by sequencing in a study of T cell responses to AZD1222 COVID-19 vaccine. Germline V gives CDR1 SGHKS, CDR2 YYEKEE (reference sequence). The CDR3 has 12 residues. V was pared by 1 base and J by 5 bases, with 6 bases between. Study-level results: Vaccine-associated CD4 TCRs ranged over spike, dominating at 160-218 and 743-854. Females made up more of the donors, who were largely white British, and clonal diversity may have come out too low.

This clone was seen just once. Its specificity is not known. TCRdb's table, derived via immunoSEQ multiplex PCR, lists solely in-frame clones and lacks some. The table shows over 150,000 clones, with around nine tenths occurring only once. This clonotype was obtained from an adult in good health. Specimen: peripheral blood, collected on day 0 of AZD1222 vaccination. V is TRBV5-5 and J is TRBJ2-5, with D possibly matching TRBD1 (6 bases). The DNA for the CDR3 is TGTGCCAGCAGCTTGCAGGGGGAGACCCAGTACTTC. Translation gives CASSLQGETQYF.